The 22 T cell receptor beta chains in this list originate from one sample, sequenced in a study of beta chain features in type 1 diabetes. The investigators reverse transcribed all of the isolated RNA, so they sequenced expressed TCRB transcripts. Method: immunoSEQ multiplex PCR; TCRdb's copy keeps in-frame clones and lacks some. The table has under 400,000 clones, roughly 15% seen once; the top ten hold 6.7%. The sequenced sample consisted of central memory CD4+ T cells from blood. These receptors all come from a man younger than 40 in good health.

The chain has TRBV6-5 and TRBJ2-1; TRBD1 or TRBD2 may be the D gene (5 bases each). Trimming shortened V by 5 bases and J by 10 bases, and 15 bases separated the two germline ends. CDR3 length: 13 residues. Germline V gene data show CDR1 as MNHEY and CDR2 as SVGAGI. CDR3 nucleotides: TGTGCCAGCAGTGCCCGGCTAGCAGGGGAGCAGTTCTTC. It specifies CASSARLAGEQFF.

The chain carries TRBV29-1 and TRBJ1-3, with 7 nucleotides matching TRBD1. The CDR3 consists of 12 residues. With V trimmed by 6 bases and J by 4 bases, 3 bases remained unmatched. Germline CDR1 is SQVTM and CDR2 is ANQGSEA. The CDR3 spells CSVTGFGNTIYF. The CDR3 nucleotides read TGCAGCGTGACAGGGTTCGGAAACACCATATATTTT.

The V call is TRBV10-2, the J call TRBJ2-3; D ambiguous. Germline lookup yields CDR1 WSHSY and CDR2 SAAADI. The CDR3 covers 11 residues. V dropped 2 bases and J dropped 5 bases, with 2 bases sitting between them. The CDR3 spells CASSEGDTQYF. As DNA, the CDR3 is TGCGCCAGCAGTGAGGGAGATACGCAGTATTTT.

The table lists this clone with a few counts. The chain carries TRBV5-6 and TRBJ1-1; D ambiguous. V lost 0 bases to trimming and J lost 8 bases, with 8 bases between them. The CDR3 contains 12 residues. Germline CDR1 SGHDT, CDR2 YYEEEE. The CDR3 bases are TGTGCCAGCAGCTTGGGGGAATACGAAGCTTTCTTT. Encoded protein: CASSLGEYEAFF.

This rearrangement joins TRBV7-2 to TRBJ1-1; D is undetermined. CDR3 length equals 13 residues. CDR1 and CDR2 (germline): SGHTA, FQGNSA. The V gene lost 3 bases and the J gene lost 8 bases, with 13 bases spanning the gap. The chain's CDR3 is CASSFIAIGEAFF. DNA of the CDR3: TGTGCCAGCAGCTTCATTGCCATCGGAGAAGCTTTCTTT. The whole variable domain, filled in from reference TRBV7-2 and TRBJ1-1, reads GAGVSQSPSNKVTEKGKDVELRCDPISGHTALYWYRQSLGQGLEFLIYFQGNSAPDKSGLPSDRFSAERTGGSVSTLTIQRTQQEDSAVYLCASSFIAIGEAFFGQGTRLTVV.

With regard to this clone: A junction end diverges from the germline sequence, so it may reflect a read error. This chain links TRBV7-7 with TRBJ2-5; the D call may be TRBD1 or TRBD2 (6 bases each). Germline V CDR1 and CDR2: SSHAT, FNYEAQ (reference sequence). CDR3 length: 13 amino acids. CDR3 residues: CASSRGHSETQYF. The CDR3 DNA reads TGTGCTAGCAGCCGGGGGCATTCAGAGACCCAGTACTTC.

In this sample, this clone turned up a few times. The chain recombines TRBV19 with TRBJ2-5, with TRBD2 matching 11 bases. The trim removed 3 bases at V and 1 base at J, leaving 7 bases unmatched. Germline assignment: CDR1 LNHDA and CDR2 SQIVND (reference sequence). The CDR3 is 17 amino acids. The CDR3 region has the DNA TGTGCCAGTAGTATCACGACTAGCGGGGCCCGCCAAGAGACCCAGTACTTC. It yields the protein CASSITTSGARQETQYF. The full variable domain, in which reference TRBV19 and TRBJ2-5 provide the parts outside the CDR3, is DGGITQSPKYLFRKEGQNVTLSCEQNLNHDAMYWYRQDPGQGLRLIYYSQIVNDFQKGDIAEGYSVSREKKESFPLTVTSAQKNPTAFYLCASSITTSGARQETQYFGPGTRLLVL.

This clone has only a few counts. The chain employs TRBV2 and TRBJ2-1, with 7 bases matching TRBD2. Per germline, CDR1 SNHLY and CDR2 FYNNEI. The CDR3 loop spans 15 amino acids. Trimming cost V 4 bases and J 5 bases; bases outside gene matches: 8. The CDR3 reads CASSGSSGADNEQFF. CDR3 nucleotides: TGTGCCAGCAGTGGCTCTAGCGGAGCCGACAATGAGCAGTTCTTC.

This clone came up a few times. The chain joins TRBV2 to TRBJ2-3; 9 positions match TRBD2. The germline V gene encodes CDR1 SNHLY and CDR2 FYNNEI. This CDR3 is 14 amino acids long. Germline trimming cut 8 bases from V and 1 base from J; bases unmatched to any gene: 4. As DNA, the CDR3 is TGTGCCAGCGGACTAGCGAGCCGCACAGATACGCAGTATTTT. This gives the protein CASGLASRTDTQYF.

This clone was seen more than once but under ten times. J is TRBJ2-1 and V is TRBV5-4; 7 bases match TRBD2. This CDR3 has 15 amino acids. Germline V lookup: CDR1 SGHNT, CDR2 YYREEE (reference sequence). Trimming removed 1 base from V and 3 bases from J; junction bases left unmatched: 4. DNA of the CDR3: TGTGCCAGCAGCTTGCCCCCTAGCGGCTACAATGAGCAGTTCTTC. As protein: CASSLPPSGYNEQFF.

This clone was counted a few times. The genes are TRBV7-2 and TRBJ2-3; D is unresolved. Germline V lookup: CDR1 SGHTA, CDR2 FQGNSA. The CDR3 has 14 residues. The V end was cut by 4 bases, the J end by 2 bases, with 10 bases between. CDR3 region: CASSSRIATDTQYF. CDR3 nucleotides: TGTGCCAGCAGCTCCCGGATAGCCACAGATACGCAGTATTTT.

This clone has more than one count but fewer than ten. The chain carries TRBV5-1 and TRBJ2-7; D is perhaps TRBD2 (5 bases). V was shortened by 4 bases and J by 3 bases, with 14 bases between the two germline ends. The CDR3 length is 14 residues. CDR1 and CDR2 from the germline V gene are SGHRS and YFSETQ. The CDR3 nucleotides are TGCGCCAGCAGCCCGGGGTCCCCAGGCTACGAGCAGTACGTC. It is translated as CASSPGSPGYEQYV.

This clone was seen only a few times. The rearrangement links TRBV6-6 to TRBJ1-2; D perhaps matches TRBD1 (5 bases). In germline, CDR1 is MNHNY, CDR2 SVGAGI (reference sequence). V lost 5 bases and J 5 bases, leaving 18 bases between the germline ends. CDR3 length equals 15 residues. The CDR3 DNA sequence: TGTGCCAGCAGTCCTGACAGATGGATTCGGTATGGCTACACCTTC. Residues: CASSPDRWIRYGYTF.

This clone was seen only a few times. V gene TRBV5-1 combines with J gene TRBJ2-5; maybe TRBD2 (5 bases). The CDR3 is made up of 13 amino acids. Germline assignment: CDR1 SGHRS and CDR2 YFSETQ. V lost 7 bases and J 2 bases, leaving 12 bases between the germline ends. This chain's CDR3 is CASGRASQETQYF. CDR3 coding DNA: TGCGCCAGCGGGCGGGCTAGTCAAGAGACCCAGTACTTC.

This clone was found a few times. This chain connects TRBV2 to TRBJ1-4; D not certain. Trimming took off 6 bases at V and 6 bases at J, with 14 bases between the two ends. Germline V gives CDR1 SNHLY, CDR2 FYNNEI. This CDR3 is built from 14 residues. In DNA form, the CDR3 reads TGTGCCAGCAGCATGTCCCCGTCGGATGAAAAACTGTTTTTT. It codes for CASSMSPSDEKLFF.

This chain links TRBV30 with TRBJ2-3; D not resolved. V lost 7 bases and J 0 bases, leaving 14 bases between the germline ends. The CDR3 runs 14 residues. The germline gives CDR1 GTSNPN, CDR2 SVGIG (reference sequence). CDR3 DNA: TGTGCCTTGCGGACCTCTTCTAGCACAGATACGCAGTATTTT. This sequence encodes CALRTSSSTDTQYF.

This clone was seen ten or more times. The V call is TRBV7-8, the J call TRBJ2-2; 8 nucleotides agree with TRBD2. Losses at the gene ends were 2 bases for V and 5 bases for J; bases not matched to a gene: 7. Germline lookup yields CDR1 SGHVS and CDR2 FQNEAQ. The CDR3 has 16 residues. The CDR3 nucleotides are TGTGCCAGCAGCTTACTAAGCGGGAGTTGGACCGGGGAGCTGTTTTTT. Translation gives CASSLLSGSWTGELFF.

This clone was recorded at least ten times. V gene TRBV7-8 combines with J gene TRBJ2-5; no definite D call. The V and J ends lost 5 bases and 2 bases respectively, with 15 bases between them. The CDR3 consists of 15 residues. Looked up from germline, CDR1 is SGHVS and CDR2 is FQNEAQ. The CDR3 spells CASSQPSGLQETQYF. CDR3 in DNA: TGTGCCAGCAGCCAGCCGAGTGGGCTTCAAGAGACCCAGTACTTC.

This clone came up a few times. This sequence joins TRBV5-1 and TRBJ2-1; D might be TRBD1 (7 bases). The CDR3 runs to 14 residues. Trimming shortened V by 4 bases and J by 4 bases, and 12 bases separated the two germline ends. CDR1 is SGHRS, CDR2 YFSETQ, per germline. The CDR3 spells CASSAGQIYNEQFF. In nucleotides, the CDR3 is TGCGCCAGCAGCGCGGGACAGATTTACAATGAGCAGTTCTTC.

Regarding this clone: The germline gene is not matched at one end of the junction; a read error may be the cause. The same CDR3 can be traced to other DNA sequences in this sample. The chain employs TRBV18 and TRBJ2-7; D is uncertain. The CDR3 covers 13 residues. In germline, CDR1 is KGHSH, CDR2 LQKENI. The CDR3 spells CASSPHRDDEQYF. The CDR3 nucleotides read TGTGCCAGTTCACCGCACCGCGACGACGAGCAGTACTTC.

The V and J genes are TRBV9 and TRBJ2-3; 7 bases align to TRBD2. This CDR3 is 16 amino acids long. The germline V gene encodes CDR1 SGDLS and CDR2 YYNGEE. V trimming: 0 bases; J trimming: 1 base; junction bases outside the gene matches: 5. CDR3 residues: CASSVAGGRGTDTQYF. The CDR3 DNA is TGTGCCAGCAGCGTAGCGGGAGGTCGGGGCACAGATACGCAGTATTTT. Based on the CDR3 plus reference TRBV9 and TRBJ2-3, the full variable domain is DSGVTQTPKHLITATGQRVTLRCSPRSGDLSVYWYQQSLDQGLQFLIQYYNGEERAKGNILERFSAQQFPDLHSELNLSSLELGDSALYFCASSVAGGRGTDTQYFGPGTRLTVL.

This clone was seen a few times. The junction and the germline gene differ at one end; a read error may be behind it. The chain joins TRBV7-9 to TRBJ2-1, with 9 positions matching TRBD1. CDR3 size: 11 residues. Per the germline V gene, CDR1 is SEHNR and CDR2 is FQNEAQ (reference sequence). The CDR3, as DNA: TGTGCCAGCAGCCCAGGAGACAGGGGGGTCTTC. It is translated as CASSPGDRGVF.